This passage covers 2 T cell receptor beta chains from one sample sequenced in a study of patients and donors after allogeneic stem cell transplantation. TCRdb called the RT-PCR reads again in MiXCR, with one record for every CDR3 protein. The table records about a million distinct CDR3 sequences, 18% of them present only once. Source material: blood, either unsorted or a sorted T cell fraction (not recorded which). The receptor source for this set is a human donor who was either an allogeneic HSCT recipient or a stem cell or donor lymphocyte infusion donor (not recorded which). It is not recorded whose cells these are; they may come from a transplant donor.

This clonotype was seen many times. The chain uses TRBV12-3 or TRBV12-4 and TRBJ2-1; TRBD1 matches at 10 bases. The CDR3 has 15 residues. V shed 2 bases and J 8 bases; nucleotides not matched to a gene: 6. The CDR3 loop is CASSLPGTGADEQFF. CDR3 nucleotides: TGTGCCAGCAGTTTACCTGGGACAGGGGCCGATGAGCAGTTCTTC.

This clonotype was seen more than once but under ten times. The chain carries TRBV9 and TRBJ1-5; D is ambiguous. V was clipped by 0 bases and J by 5 bases, with 15 bases between them. The CDR3 loop spans 16 amino acids. CDR1 SGDLS and CDR2 YYNGEE come from the germline V gene. CDR3 loop: CASSVVGRKFDQPQHF. The CDR3 nucleotides are TGTGCCAGCAGCGTAGTGGGCAGGAAATTCGATCAGCCCCAGCATTTT. Supplemented by reference TRBV9 and TRBJ1-5, the full variable domain reads DSGVTQTPKHLITATGQRVTLRCSPRSGDLSVYWYQQSLDQGLQFLIQYYNGEERAKGNILERFSAQQFPDLHSELNLSSLELGDSALYFCASSVVGRKFDQPQHFGDGTRLSIL.